This T cell receptor (beta chain) is drawn from a study of human CD4 T cells and Enterobacteriaceae. Memory CD4+ T cells were sorted as all CD4+ cells except CD45RA+CCR7+CD95- naive cells, over 95% pure. Using immunoSEQ multiplex PCR, the repertoire was profiled, and TCRdb retains in-frame clones only, with some absent. The repertoire holds 25,000 to 30,000 clones, with approximately 82% as singletons. Germline loops: CDR1 SEHNR, CDR2 FQNEAQ (reference sequence). This CDR3 is built from 17 residues. The V gene lost 0 bases and the J gene lost 7 bases, with 16 bases spanning the gap. The chain joins TRBV7-9 to TRBJ1-6, with D tentatively TRBD1 (5 bases). The sequence derives from a human donor in good health. The specimen sequenced was memory CD4+ T cells from blood. The CDR3 loop reads CASSLARDSLQNSPLHF. The CDR3 coding sequence is TGTGCCAGCAGCTTAGCGAGGGACTCCCTTCAGAATTCACCCCTCCACTTT.